This T cell receptor beta chain is drawn from a study of CXCR3-negative and CXCR3-positive naive CD8 T cells. Points on this clonotype: Its antigen is unknown.

cDNA libraries for TRB were generated by 5' RACE incorporating UMI labels. TCRdb re-called the 5' RACE reads; one entry per CDR3 protein, DNA not given. Across over 80,000 distinct CDR3 sequences, the top ten clones capture about 1.6% of the sample. General observations from the study: Surface CD5 was comparable between naive subsets; TCR strength was inferred from TRB CDR3 properties. Naive CXCR3-negative and CXCR3-positive cells had similar TRBV-TRBJ usage; memory differed. Each naive subset displayed comparably high diversity, whereas memory CD8+ cells displayed much lower diversity.

Triplicate approximately 300,000-cell sorts were made of each CD8+ T cell subset. Per the germline V gene, CDR1 is SGDLS and CDR2 is YYNGEE. The CDR3 loop spans 14 amino acids. The chain has TRBV9 and TRBJ2-7; TCRdb indicates TRBD1, and absent DNA this call remains unverified. The TCR originated in a human donor in good health. Some clones in this sample may be carry-over from other donors' samples. The specimen sequenced was naive CXCR3- CD8+ T cells from blood. Subset given: CD45RO-CCR7+CD27+CD95- naive CD8+ T cells lacking CXCR3 (TNR3-). CDR3 loop: CASSGTLGSYEQYF.